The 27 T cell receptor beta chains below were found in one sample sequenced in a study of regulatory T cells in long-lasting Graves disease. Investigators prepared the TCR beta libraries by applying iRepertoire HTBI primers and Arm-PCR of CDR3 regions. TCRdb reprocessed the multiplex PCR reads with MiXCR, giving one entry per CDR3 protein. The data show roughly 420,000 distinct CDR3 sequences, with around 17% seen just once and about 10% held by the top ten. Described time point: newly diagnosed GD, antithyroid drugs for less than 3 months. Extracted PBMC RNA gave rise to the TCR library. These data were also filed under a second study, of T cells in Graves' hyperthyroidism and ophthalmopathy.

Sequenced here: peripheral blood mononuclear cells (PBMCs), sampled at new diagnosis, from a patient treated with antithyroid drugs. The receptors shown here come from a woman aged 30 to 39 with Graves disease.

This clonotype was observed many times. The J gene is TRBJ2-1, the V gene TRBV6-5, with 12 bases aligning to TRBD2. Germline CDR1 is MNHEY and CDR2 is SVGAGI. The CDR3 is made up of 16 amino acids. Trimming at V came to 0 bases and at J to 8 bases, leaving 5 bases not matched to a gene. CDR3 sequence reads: CASSYSRLAGVDEQFF. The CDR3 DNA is TGTGCCAGCAGTTACTCGCGACTAGCGGGAGTGGATGAGCAGTTCTTC.

For the CDR3, the DNA is TGTGCCAGCGCCTGGGCGGGGGGGCTTGGGGATACGCAGTATTTT. Encoded protein: CASAWAGGLGDTQYF. The chain uses TRBV28 and TRBJ2-3, with TRBD2 identical over 9 bases. The CDR3 is 15 amino acids. J was trimmed by 6 bases and V by 8 bases; bases with no gene match: 12. Germline CDR1 and CDR2: MDHEN and SYDVKM.

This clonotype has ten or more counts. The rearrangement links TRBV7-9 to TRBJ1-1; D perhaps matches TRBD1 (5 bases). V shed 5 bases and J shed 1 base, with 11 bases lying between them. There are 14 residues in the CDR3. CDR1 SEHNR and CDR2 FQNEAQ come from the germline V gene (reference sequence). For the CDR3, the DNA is TGTGCCAGCAGCGTAAGACAGCAGAACACTGAAGCTTTCTTT. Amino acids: CASSVRQQNTEAFF.

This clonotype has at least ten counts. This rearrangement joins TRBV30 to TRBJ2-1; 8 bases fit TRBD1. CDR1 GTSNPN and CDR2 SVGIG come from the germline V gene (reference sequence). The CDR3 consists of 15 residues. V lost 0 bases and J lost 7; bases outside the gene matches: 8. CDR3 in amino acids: CAWSVLDRVTNEQFF. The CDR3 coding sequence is TGTGCCTGGAGTGTACTGGACAGGGTGACAAATGAGCAGTTCTTC.

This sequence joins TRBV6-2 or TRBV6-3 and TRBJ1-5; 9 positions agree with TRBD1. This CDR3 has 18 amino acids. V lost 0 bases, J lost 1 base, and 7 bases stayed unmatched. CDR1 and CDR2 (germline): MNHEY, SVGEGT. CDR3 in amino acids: CASSYSRGTGRSNQPQHF. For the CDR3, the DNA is TGTGCCAGCAGTTACTCGCGGGGGACAGGGAGGAGCAATCAGCCCCAGCATTTT.

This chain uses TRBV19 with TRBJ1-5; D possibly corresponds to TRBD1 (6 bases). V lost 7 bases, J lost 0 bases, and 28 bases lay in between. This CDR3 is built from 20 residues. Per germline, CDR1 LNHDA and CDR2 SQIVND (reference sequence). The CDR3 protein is CASTTEGGLSGNNSNQPQHF. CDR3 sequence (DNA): TGTGCCAGTACCACGGAGGGGGGCCTAAGTGGGAATAATAGCAATCAGCCCCAGCATTTT.

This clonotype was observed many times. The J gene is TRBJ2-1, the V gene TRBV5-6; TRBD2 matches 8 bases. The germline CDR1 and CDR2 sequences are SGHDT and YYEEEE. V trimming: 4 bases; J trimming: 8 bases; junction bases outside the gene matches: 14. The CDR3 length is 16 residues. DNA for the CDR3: TGTGCCAGCAGCCACTCGGGGACTAGTTTGATTGATGAGCAGTTCTTC. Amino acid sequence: CASSHSGTSLIDEQFF.

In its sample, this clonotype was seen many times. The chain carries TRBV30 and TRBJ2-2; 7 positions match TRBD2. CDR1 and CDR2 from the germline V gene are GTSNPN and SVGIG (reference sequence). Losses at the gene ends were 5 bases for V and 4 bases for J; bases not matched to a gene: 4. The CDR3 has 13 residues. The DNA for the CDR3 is TGTGCCTGGGGGGCGGGAGTCACCGGGGAGCTGTTTTTT. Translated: CAWGAGVTGELFF.

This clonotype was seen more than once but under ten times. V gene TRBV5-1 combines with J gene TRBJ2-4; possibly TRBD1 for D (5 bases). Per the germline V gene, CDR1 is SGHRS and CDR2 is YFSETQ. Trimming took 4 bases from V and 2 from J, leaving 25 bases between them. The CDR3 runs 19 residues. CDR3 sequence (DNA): TGCGCCAGCAGCGAAGGTGCAGGGTGGTTTGGCGTCTCCAAAAACATTCAGTACTTC. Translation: CASSEGAGWFGVSKNIQYF.

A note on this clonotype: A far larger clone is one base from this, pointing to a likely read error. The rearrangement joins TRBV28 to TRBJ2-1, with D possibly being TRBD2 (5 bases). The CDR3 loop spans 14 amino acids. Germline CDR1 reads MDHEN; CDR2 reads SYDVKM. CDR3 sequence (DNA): TGTGTCAGCAGTCTCCCTACTAGAGGCAATGAGCAGTTCTTC. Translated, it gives CVSSLPTRGNEQFF. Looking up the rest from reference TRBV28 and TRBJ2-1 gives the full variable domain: DVKVTQSSRYLVKRTGEKVFLECVQDMDHENMFWYRQDPGLGLRLIYFSYDVKMKEKGDIPEGYSVSREKKERFSLILESASTNQTSMYLCVSSLPTRGNEQFFGPGTRLTVL.

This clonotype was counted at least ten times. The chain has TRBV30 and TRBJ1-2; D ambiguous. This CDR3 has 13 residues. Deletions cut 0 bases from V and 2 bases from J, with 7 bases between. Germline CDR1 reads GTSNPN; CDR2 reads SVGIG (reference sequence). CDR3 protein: CAWSVEANYGYTF. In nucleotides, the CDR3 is TGTGCCTGGAGTGTAGAGGCGAACTATGGCTACACCTTC.

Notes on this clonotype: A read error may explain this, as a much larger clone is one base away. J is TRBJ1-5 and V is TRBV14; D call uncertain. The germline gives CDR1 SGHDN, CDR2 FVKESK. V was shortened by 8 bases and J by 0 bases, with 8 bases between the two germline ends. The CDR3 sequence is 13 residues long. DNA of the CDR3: TGTGCCAGCGCCAAGGATAGCAATCAGCCCCAGCATTTT. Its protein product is CASAKDSNQPQHF. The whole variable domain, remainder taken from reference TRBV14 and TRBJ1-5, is EAGVTQFPSHSVIEKGQTVTLRCDPISGHDNLYWYRRVMGKEIKFLLHFVKESKQDESGMPNNRFLAERTGGTYSTLKVQPAELEDSGVYFCASAKDSNQPQHFGDGTRLSIL.

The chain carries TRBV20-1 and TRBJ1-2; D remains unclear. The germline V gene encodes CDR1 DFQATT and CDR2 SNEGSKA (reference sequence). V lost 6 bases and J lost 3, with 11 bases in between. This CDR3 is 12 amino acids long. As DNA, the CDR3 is TGCAGTGCCCCGAGGGATGACTATGGCTACACCTTC. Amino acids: CSAPRDDYGYTF.

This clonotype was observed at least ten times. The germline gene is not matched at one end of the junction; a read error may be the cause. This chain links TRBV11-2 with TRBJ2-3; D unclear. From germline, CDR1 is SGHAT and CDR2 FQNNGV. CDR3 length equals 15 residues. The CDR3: CANSSPARNTDTQYF. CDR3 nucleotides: TGTGCCAACAGCTCACCGGCAAGAAACACAGATACGCAGTATTTT.

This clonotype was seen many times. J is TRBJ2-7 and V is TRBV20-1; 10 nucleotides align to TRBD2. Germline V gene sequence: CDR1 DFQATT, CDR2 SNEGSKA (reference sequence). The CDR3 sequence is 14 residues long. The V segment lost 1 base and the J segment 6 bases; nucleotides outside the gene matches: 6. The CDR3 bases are TGCAGTGCTAGAGTTGCTAGCGGGAGCTCCGAGCAGTACTTC. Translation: CSARVASGSSEQYF.

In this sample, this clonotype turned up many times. CDR3 sequence: CASSPPDRGLDNEQFF. Written as DNA, the CDR3 is TGTGCCAGCTCACCACCCGACAGGGGATTAGACAATGAGCAGTTCTTC. V usage is TRBV18 and J usage is TRBJ2-1; 8 positions agree with TRBD1. Losses at the gene ends were 0 bases for V and 5 bases for J; bases not matched to a gene: 6. The CDR3 is made up of 16 amino acids. Germline loops: CDR1 KGHSH, CDR2 LQKENI.

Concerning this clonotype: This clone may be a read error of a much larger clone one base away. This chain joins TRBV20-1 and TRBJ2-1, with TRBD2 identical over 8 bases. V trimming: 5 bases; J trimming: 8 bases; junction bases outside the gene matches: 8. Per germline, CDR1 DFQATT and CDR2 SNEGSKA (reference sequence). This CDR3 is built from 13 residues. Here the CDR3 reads CSARRTSKYEQFF. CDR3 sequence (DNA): TGCAGTGCTCGGAGGACTAGCAAGTATGAGCAGTTCTTC.

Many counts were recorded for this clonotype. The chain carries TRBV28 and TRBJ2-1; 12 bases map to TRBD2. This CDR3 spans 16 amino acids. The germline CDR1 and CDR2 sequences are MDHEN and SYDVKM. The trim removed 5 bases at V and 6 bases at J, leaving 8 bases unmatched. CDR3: CASSPWTSGKINEQFF. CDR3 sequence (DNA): TGTGCCAGCAGTCCATGGACTAGCGGGAAAATCAATGAGCAGTTCTTC. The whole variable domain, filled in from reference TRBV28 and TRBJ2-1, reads DVKVTQSSRYLVKRTGEKVFLECVQDMDHENMFWYRQDPGLGLRLIYFSYDVKMKEKGDIPEGYSVSREKKERFSLILESASTNQTSMYLCASSPWTSGKINEQFFGPGTRLTVL.

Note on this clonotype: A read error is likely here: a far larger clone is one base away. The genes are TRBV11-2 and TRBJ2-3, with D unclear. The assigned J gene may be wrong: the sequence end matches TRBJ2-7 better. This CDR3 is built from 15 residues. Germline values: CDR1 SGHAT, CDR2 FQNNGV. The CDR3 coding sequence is TGTGCCAGCAGCTTAGTAGGGATAGGCTTTTACGAGCAGTACTTC. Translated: CASSLVGIGFYEQYF.

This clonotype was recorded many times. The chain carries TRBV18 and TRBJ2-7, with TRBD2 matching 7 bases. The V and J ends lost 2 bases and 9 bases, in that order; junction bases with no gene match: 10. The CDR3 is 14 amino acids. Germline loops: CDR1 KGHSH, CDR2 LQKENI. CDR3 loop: CASSPSTSDLWQYF. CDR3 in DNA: TGTGCCAGCTCACCATCAACTAGCGATTTATGGCAGTACTTC.

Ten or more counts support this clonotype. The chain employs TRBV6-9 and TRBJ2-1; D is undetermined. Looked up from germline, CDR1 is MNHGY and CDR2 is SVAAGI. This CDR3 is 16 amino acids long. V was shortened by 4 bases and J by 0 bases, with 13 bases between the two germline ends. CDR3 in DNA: TGTGCCAGCAGTTGGCTAGGGAACAGCTCCTACAATGAGCAGTTCTTC. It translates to CASSWLGNSSYNEQFF.

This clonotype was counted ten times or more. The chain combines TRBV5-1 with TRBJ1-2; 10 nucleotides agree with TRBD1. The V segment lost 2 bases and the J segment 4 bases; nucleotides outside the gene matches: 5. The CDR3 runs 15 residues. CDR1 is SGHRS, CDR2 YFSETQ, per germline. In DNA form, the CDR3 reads TGCGCCAGCAGCTTCGGGACAGGGGATTTCTATGGCTACACCTTC. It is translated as CASSFGTGDFYGYTF.

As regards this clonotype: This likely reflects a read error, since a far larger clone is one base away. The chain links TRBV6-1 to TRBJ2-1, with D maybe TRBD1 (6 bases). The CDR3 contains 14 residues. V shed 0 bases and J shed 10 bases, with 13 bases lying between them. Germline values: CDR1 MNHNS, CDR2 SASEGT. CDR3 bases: TGTGCCAGCAGTGAAGCGACAGGCTCCTACGAGCAGTTCTTC. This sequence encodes CASSEATGSYEQFF.

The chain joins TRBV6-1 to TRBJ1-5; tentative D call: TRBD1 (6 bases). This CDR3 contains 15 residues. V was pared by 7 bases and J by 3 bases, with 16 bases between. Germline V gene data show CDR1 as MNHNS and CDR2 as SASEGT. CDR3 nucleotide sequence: TGTGCCAGCACCTACCGGGACAAATTCAATCAGCCCCAGCATTTT. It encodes CASTYRDKFNQPQHF.

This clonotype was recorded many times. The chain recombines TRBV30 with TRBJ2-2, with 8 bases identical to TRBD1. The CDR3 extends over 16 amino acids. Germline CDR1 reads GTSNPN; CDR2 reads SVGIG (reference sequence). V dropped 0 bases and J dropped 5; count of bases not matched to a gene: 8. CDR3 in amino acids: CAWSVGDRGRTGELFF. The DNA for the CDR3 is TGTGCCTGGAGTGTAGGAGACAGGGGAAGGACCGGGGAGCTGTTTTTT.

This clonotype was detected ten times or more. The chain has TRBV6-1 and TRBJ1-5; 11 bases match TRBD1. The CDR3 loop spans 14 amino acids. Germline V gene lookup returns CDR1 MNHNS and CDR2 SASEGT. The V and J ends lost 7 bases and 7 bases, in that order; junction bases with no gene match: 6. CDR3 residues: CASTDRGRGQPQHF. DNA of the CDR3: TGTGCCAGCACGGACAGGGGGCGGGGACAGCCCCAGCATTTT.

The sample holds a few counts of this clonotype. For the CDR3, the DNA is TGCGCCAGCAGCAGGGGCGCAGATACGCAGTATTTT. As protein: CASSRGADTQYF. The V and J genes are TRBV10-2 and TRBJ2-3; maybe TRBD1 (6 bases). The germline gives CDR1 WSHSY, CDR2 SAAADI. V was shortened by 6 bases and J by 4 bases, with 8 bases between the two germline ends. The CDR3 spans 12 residues.